The 31 T cell receptor beta chains reported below all come from one sample, sequenced in a study of T cells after yellow fever vaccination. Using its own MiXCR run on the 5' RACE reads, TCRdb lists one record per CDR3 protein. Among about 150,000 distinct CDR3 sequences, just over 6.5% were seen once, and the ten largest hold more than 0.6%. The sample was CD4+ T cells sorted from PBMCs, taken 10 days after the yellow fever booster vaccination. These receptor sequences come from a young man who received the YFV17D yellow fever vaccine.

Concerning this clonotype: This may come from a read error, since a much larger clone is one base off. The J gene is TRBJ2-5, the V gene TRBV4-3, with TRBD2 matching over 8 bases. The junction had 13 bases not matched to a gene; V was cut back by 3 bases and J by 10 bases. Germline-derived CDR1 and CDR2 are LGHNA and YSLEER. The CDR3 has 15 residues. DNA for the CDR3: TGCGCCAGCAGCCATGATATCGGACTAGCCCAGGACCAGTACTTC. Translated: CASSHDIGLAQDQYF.

In its sample, this clonotype was seen many times. The genes are TRBV5-1 and TRBJ2-3; 9 bases are shared with TRBD1. After removal of 4 bases from V and 4 bases from J, the junction contained 4 bases not matched to a gene. The CDR3 has 14 residues. The germline gives CDR1 SGHRS, CDR2 YFSETQ. The CDR3 DNA reads TGCGCCAGCAGCAGGACAGGGGCCCCAGATACGCAGTATTTT. Translating gives CASSRTGAPDTQYF. Full variable domain (remainder filled in from reference TRBV5-1 and TRBJ2-3): KAGVTQTPRYLIKTRGQQVTLSCSPISGHRSVSWYQQTPGQGLQFLFEYFSETQRNKGNFPGRFSGRQFSNSRSEMNVSTLELGDSALYLCASSRTGAPDTQYFGPGTRLTVL.

The sample holds a few counts of this clonotype. The gene calls are TRBV28 and TRBJ1-2, with a tentative D call TRBD1 (6 bases). The CDR3 covers 15 residues. Trimming shortened V by 1 base and J by 4 bases, and 13 bases separated the two germline ends. CDR1 MDHEN and CDR2 SYDVKM come from the germline V gene. The CDR3: CASSLSRQVGYGYTF. The CDR3 DNA sequence: TGTGCCAGCAGTTTATCTCGACAGGTCGGCTATGGCTACACCTTC.

The V gene is TRBV20-1, the J gene TRBJ2-3, with D tentatively TRBD1 or TRBD2 (5 bases each). Trimming removed 0 bases at V and 0 bases at J, with 10 bases between. This CDR3 has 15 amino acids. Germline V gene data show CDR1 as DFQATT and CDR2 as SNEGSKA (reference sequence). The CDR3 loop reads CSARDAGSSTDTQYF. As DNA, the CDR3 is TGCAGTGCTAGAGATGCAGGGAGTAGCACAGATACGCAGTATTTT.

This clonotype was seen at least ten times. The V call is TRBV20-1, the J call TRBJ2-7, with D tentatively TRBD1 (6 bases). The V end lost 6 bases, the J end lost 2 bases, and 11 bases lay between the germline ends. The CDR3 spans 12 residues. Germline V gene data show CDR1 as DFQATT and CDR2 as SNEGSKA (reference sequence). CDR3 nucleotides: TGCAGTGCCGGTGGACAGCCCTACGAGCAGTACTTC. Residues: CSAGGQPYEQYF.

This clonotype was recorded many times. V is TRBV5-1 and J is TRBJ2-7; 11 bases are a match to TRBD2. This CDR3 has 16 amino acids. Germline values: CDR1 SGHRS, CDR2 YFSETQ. V lost 4 bases, J lost 3 bases, and 9 bases stayed unmatched. The CDR3 loop is CASSVLGTSGGYEQYF. The CDR3 coding sequence is TGCGCCAGCAGCGTCCTGGGGACTAGCGGAGGCTACGAGCAGTACTTC.

This clonotype was recorded many times. The rearrangement uses TRBV5-1 and TRBJ2-1, with D unclear. This CDR3 contains 13 residues. CDR1 is SGHRS and CDR2 is YFSETQ in the germline V gene. Between the trimmed V and J ends, which lost 0 bases and 7 bases, there was a span of 8 bases. CDR3 coding DNA: TGCGCCAGCAGCTTGGCTGTGGCGAATGAGCAGTTCTTC. It encodes CASSLAVANEQFF.

As regards this clonotype: A clone one base away is much larger, so this may be a read error. The chain combines TRBV6-1 with TRBJ2-7; TRBD2 is a possible D gene (5 bases). Looked up from germline, CDR1 is MNHNS and CDR2 is SASEGT. This CDR3 spans 14 amino acids. The CDR3 is CASIEGRTNYEEYF. The DNA for the CDR3 is TGTGCCAGCATTGAGGGCAGGACGAACTACGAGGAGTACTTC.

This clonotype was counted at least ten times. The CDR3 DNA is TGCAGTGCTAGAGATTGGCAGGGAGTTTCAGATACGCAGTATTTT. Its translation is CSARDWQGVSDTQYF. This chain connects TRBV20-1 to TRBJ2-3, with D tentatively TRBD1 or TRBD2 (5 bases each). Trimming took 0 bases from V and 4 from J, leaving 14 bases between them. The germline gives CDR1 DFQATT, CDR2 SNEGSKA (reference sequence). The CDR3 runs to 15 residues.

In this sample, this clonotype turned up a few times. This chain links TRBV10-1 with TRBJ2-6; D is perhaps TRBD2 (5 bases). This CDR3 has 16 residues. Trimming removed 8 bases from V and 0 bases from J, with 14 bases in between. CDR1 WNHNN and CDR2 SYGVQD come from the germline V gene (reference sequence). CDR3 sequence (DNA): TGCGCCAGCTTGAAGGGAGCCCTCTCTGGGGCCAACGTCCTGACTTTC. Its translation: CASLKGALSGANVLTF.

This clonotype appeared many times. The chain links TRBV6-4 to TRBJ2-7; TRBD2 matches at 9 bases. Germline-derived CDR1 and CDR2 are MRHNA and SNTAGT. V lost 3 bases, J lost 2 bases, and 5 bases stayed unmatched. CDR3 length: 15 residues. CDR3 bases: TGTGCCAGCAGTGAACAAGCGGGAGGTCCCTACGAGCAGTACTTC. It is translated as CASSEQAGGPYEQYF.

This clonotype was counted at least ten times. This chain's CDR3 is CASSLNGDEQYF. DNA of the CDR3: TGCGCCAGCAGCTTAAACGGGGACGAGCAGTACTTC. The chain joins TRBV5-1 to TRBJ2-7; D might be TRBD2 (5 bases). This CDR3 comprises 12 residues. The germline gives CDR1 SGHRS, CDR2 YFSETQ. The V gene lost 2 bases and the J gene lost 5 bases, with 8 bases spanning the gap. The full variable domain, in which reference TRBV5-1 and TRBJ2-7 provide the parts outside the CDR3, is KAGVTQTPRYLIKTRGQQVTLSCSPISGHRSVSWYQQTPGQGLQFLFEYFSETQRNKGNFPGRFSGRQFSNSRSEMNVSTLELGDSALYLCASSLNGDEQYFGPGTRLTVT.

This clonotype was counted many times. The chain carries TRBV29-1 and TRBJ2-1, with TRBD2 as a possible D gene (5 bases). CDR1 and CDR2 (germline): SQVTM, ANQGSEA. This CDR3 has 10 amino acids. V lost 7 bases, J lost 6 bases, and 7 bases lay in between. The CDR3 spells CSAGINEQFF. CDR3 DNA sequence: TGCAGCGCCGGGATCAATGAGCAGTTCTTC.

This clonotype has at least ten counts. The rearrangement joins TRBV5-1 to TRBJ2-2; 8 bases are shared with TRBD2. The CDR3 loop spans 14 amino acids. Trimming at V came to 4 bases and at J to 6 bases, leaving 5 bases not matched to a gene. Germline V gives CDR1 SGHRS, CDR2 YFSETQ. CDR3 DNA: TGCGCCAGCAGCGGGACTAGTATCTCCGGGGAGCTGTTTTTT. This translates into CASSGTSISGELFF.

This rearrangement joins TRBV6-1 to TRBJ2-7; 9 bases are shared with TRBD1. Looked up from germline, CDR1 is MNHNS and CDR2 is SASEGT. This CDR3 has 15 amino acids. V trimming: 6 bases; J trimming: 0 bases; junction bases outside the gene matches: 6. The CDR3 region is CASRGQGSGSYEQYF. The CDR3 coding sequence is TGTGCCAGCAGGGGACAGGGCTCGGGCTCCTACGAGCAGTACTTC.

This clonotype came up a few times. The V and J genes are TRBV30 and TRBJ1-2; D unclear. The CDR3 loop spans 14 amino acids. V was cut by 2 bases and J by 8 bases, with 18 bases left in between. Germline V lookup: CDR1 GTSNPN, CDR2 SVGIG (reference sequence). The DNA of the CDR3 is TGTGCCTGGAGTAAAACCCCCTACAGTGTAGGCTACACCTTC. This translates into CAWSKTPYSVGYTF.

This clonotype appeared many times. The rearrangement joins TRBV7-2 to TRBJ1-1; D is undetermined. V gave up 5 bases and J gave up 13 bases, with 26 bases separating them. Germline loops: CDR1 SGHTA, CDR2 FQGNSA. The CDR3 runs 15 residues. CDR3 protein: CASSPTPGIPTFGFF. The CDR3 bases are TGTGCCAGCAGCCCAACCCCCGGGATACCCACTTTTGGTTTCTTT.

This clonotype was observed many times. The J gene is TRBJ2-5, the V gene TRBV5-1; 8 nucleotides agree with TRBD2. With 7 bases clipped from V and 5 bases from J, the junction kept 13 bases outside the gene matches. The CDR3 spans 15 residues. Germline V lookup: CDR1 SGHRS, CDR2 YFSETQ. The CDR3 nucleotides are TGCGCCAGCGGGGCCCCAGCGGGAGTCCGGGAGACCCAGTACTTC. Translated: CASGAPAGVRETQYF.

This clonotype was found many times. The V call is TRBV12-3 or TRBV12-4, the J call TRBJ2-7, with 10 bases lining up with TRBD2. The CDR3 consists of 14 residues. V gave up 4 bases and J gave up 2 bases; unmatched junction bases: 2. CDR3 in DNA: TGTGCCAGCAGTTCTAGCGGGGGCCCCTACGAGCAGTACTTC. Translating gives CASSSSGGPYEQYF.

This chain joins TRBV5-1 and TRBJ1-2; 8 bases line up with TRBD1. Germline V gene data show CDR1 as SGHRS and CDR2 as YFSETQ. Losses at the gene ends were 3 bases for V and 2 bases for J; bases not matched to a gene: 3. This CDR3 has 14 residues. In nucleotides, the CDR3 is TGCGCCAGCAGCTCGGGACAGGACAACTATGGCTACACCTTC. Translating gives CASSSGQDNYGYTF. Combining the CDR3 with reference TRBV5-1 and TRBJ1-2 gives the whole variable domain KAGVTQTPRYLIKTRGQQVTLSCSPISGHRSVSWYQQTPGQGLQFLFEYFSETQRNKGNFPGRFSGRQFSNSRSEMNVSTLELGDSALYLCASSSGQDNYGYTFGSGTRLTVV.

This clonotype was observed many times. This rearrangement joins TRBV5-1 to TRBJ1-2; possibly TRBD1 for D (6 bases). CDR1 and CDR2 from the germline V gene are SGHRS and YFSETQ. The length of the CDR3 is 14 residues. V lost 0 bases, J lost 7 bases, and 13 bases lay in between. CDR3 sequence (DNA): TGCGCCAGCAGCTTGGACCCCAGGGGTGGTGGCTACACCTTC. Translated: CASSLDPRGGGYTF.

This clonotype was observed many times. V and J are TRBV7-2 and TRBJ2-1; D ambiguous. The V gene lost 1 base and the J gene lost 5 bases, with 12 bases spanning the gap. The CDR3 has 15 residues. Germline lookup yields CDR1 SGHTA and CDR2 FQGNSA. The CDR3 DNA follows: TGTGCCAGCAGCTTAGGAGTTCTTGCTCACAATGAGCAGTTCTTC. Its protein is CASSLGVLAHNEQFF.

This chain connects TRBV5-1 to TRBJ2-6; 8 bases agree with TRBD1. Looked up from germline, CDR1 is SGHRS and CDR2 is YFSETQ. Trimming at V came to 7 bases and at J to 4 bases, leaving 10 bases not matched to a gene. There are 16 residues in the CDR3. In DNA form, the CDR3 reads TGCGCCAGCGCCCCACAGGGGGAGGCCGGGGCCAACGTCCTGACTTTC. The encoded protein is CASAPQGEAGANVLTF.

The gene calls are TRBV29-1 and TRBJ2-7; D is unclear. Trimming stripped 6 bases from V and 5 bases from J, with 11 bases between. Germline CDR1 is SQVTM and CDR2 is ANQGSEA. This CDR3 has 11 residues. The CDR3 coding sequence is TGCAGCGTCGTTGACCCTGACGAGCAGTACTTC. This gives the protein CSVVDPDEQYF.

There are many counts of this clonotype. The gene calls are TRBV28 and TRBJ2-7, with 14 bases fitting TRBD2. The germline CDR1 and CDR2 sequences are MDHEN and SYDVKM. Germline trimming cut 5 bases from V and 3 bases from J; bases unmatched to any gene: 18. The length of the CDR3 is 20 residues. The CDR3 sequence: CASSPIPGTSGRGGFYEQYF. The CDR3 DNA reads as TGTGCCAGCAGTCCAATCCCCGGGACTAGCGGGAGAGGTGGTTTCTACGAGCAGTACTTC.

The CDR3 spells CASSQALGQEKLYGYTF. CDR3 DNA sequence: TGCGCCAGCAGCCAAGCCCTTGGACAGGAGAAGCTCTATGGCTACACCTTC. The rearrangement joins TRBV4-3 to TRBJ1-2; 7 bases align to TRBD1. The CDR3 consists of 17 residues. The germline V gene has CDR1 LGHNA and CDR2 YSLEER. The V segment lost 1 base and the J segment 4 bases; nucleotides outside the gene matches: 12.

There are many counts of this clonotype. This chain uses TRBV20-1 with TRBJ2-1; the D gene is possibly TRBD1 (6 bases). V was pared by 0 bases and J by 8 bases, with 17 bases between. The CDR3 loop spans 15 amino acids. Germline-derived CDR1 and CDR2 are DFQATT and SNEGSKA (reference sequence). The CDR3 is CSARDTRGFSDEQFF. For the CDR3, the DNA is TGCAGTGCTAGAGATACGAGGGGGTTTAGTGATGAGCAGTTCTTC.

This clonotype was counted between two and nine times. V gene TRBV10-2 combines with J gene TRBJ2-5; D is ambiguous. Trimming cost V 7 bases and J 5 bases, with 14 bases left between them. Germline values: CDR1 WSHSY, CDR2 SAAADI. There are 13 residues in the CDR3. The CDR3 nucleotides are TGCGCCAGCAAATGGAAGGGCGTCGAGACCCAGTACTTC. Amino acid sequence: CASKWKGVETQYF.

This clonotype occurred many times. The chain is built from TRBV12-3 or TRBV12-4 and TRBJ2-1; no firm D call. The CDR3 runs 13 residues. Trimming cost V 1 base and J 7 bases, with 8 bases left between them. The CDR3 DNA reads as TGTGCCAGCAGTTTAGGGTGGGATAATGAGCAGTTCTTC. Translation: CASSLGWDNEQFF.

This clonotype showed up many times. The genes are TRBV5-1 and TRBJ1-5, with a weak D call TRBD1 (5 bases). The germline V gene has CDR1 SGHRS and CDR2 YFSETQ. This CDR3 comprises 13 residues. Trimming took off 4 bases at V and 3 bases at J, with 8 bases between the two ends. CDR3 sequence reads: CASSRGVNQPQHF. CDR3 DNA: TGCGCCAGCAGCCGGGGCGTCAATCAGCCCCAGCATTTT.

This sequence joins TRBV11-2 and TRBJ2-7; no clear D. Looked up from germline, CDR1 is SGHAT and CDR2 is FQNNGV. The CDR3 is 11 residues long. V lost 2 bases and J lost 8, with 7 bases in between. In DNA form, the CDR3 reads TGTGCCAGCAGCTTATTGGGGAAGCAGTACTTC. It specifies CASSLLGKQYF.